This T cell receptor beta chain came from a study of T cell responses to AZD1222 COVID-19 vaccine. In the case of this clone: Its antigen is unknown.

The table came from immunoSEQ multiplex PCR; TCRdb's copy has only in-frame clones and leaves some out. The data hold 120,000 or so clones, with approximately 92% observed a single time. Trimming cost V 1 base and J 0 bases, with 10 bases left between them. The CDR3 runs to 15 residues. Germline loops: CDR1 SGHRS, CDR2 YFSETQ. General observations from the study: The donors showed a predominance of white British ancestry and of females, with possible underestimation of clonal diversity.

The sample consisted of peripheral blood, taken on day 0 of AZD1222 vaccination. The V gene is TRBV5-1, the J gene TRBJ2-5, with a possible D match to TRBD2 (6 bases). The source is an adult in good health. The CDR3 nucleotides read TGCGCCAGCAGCTTGCGGGAGCCCCACCAAGAGACCCAGTACTTC. Translating gives CASSLREPHQETQYF.